The rows below give T cell receptor beta chains drawn from one sample of a study of shared clonotypes between healthy human individuals. Method: immunoSEQ multiplex PCR; TCRdb's copy keeps in-frame clones and lacks some. The table includes roughly 760,000 clones, about 74% detected once. The sample taken for sequencing was memory CD4+ T cells sorted from blood. The receptors here all came from a woman aged 25 to 39 in good health. Each CDR3 is given with its conserved first and last residue. D genes are given only for firm matches. Only part of the rows carry a size: once, few, many, or a class if the clone is expanded.

TRBJ2-1	TRBD2	once	TRBV4-1	TGCGCCAGCAGCCATAGGGGTCTAGCGGACAATGAGCAGTTCTTC	CASSHRGLADNEQFF
TRBJ2-3	TRBD2	.	TRBV30	TGTGCCTGGAGGGTTAGCGGGACAGATACGCAGTATTTT	CAWRVSGTDTQYF
TRBJ2-3	TRBD2	once	TRBV5-1	TGCGCCAGCAGCTTGGGTCGCGGGAGGGATACGCAGTATTTT	CASSLGRGRDTQYF
TRBJ1-2	.	.	TRBV2	TGTGCCAGCAAAGACTGGGGGTTTAACTATGGCTACACCTTC	CASKDWGFNYGYTF
TRBJ1-2	.	.	TRBV28	TGTGCCAGCAGCGGAACAGGTTATGGCTACACCTTC	CASSGTGYGYTF
TRBJ1-1	TRBD1	.	TRBV5-4	TGTGCCAGCAGCTCCGACAGGGGGGGAGGAGCTTTCTTT	CASSSDRGGGAFF
TRBJ2-1	TRBD2	.	TRBV5-6	TGTGCCAGCAGAGCGGGACTAGCGAACAATGAGCAGTTCTTC	CASRAGLANNEQFF
TRBJ2-5	.	many	TRBV19	TGTGCCAGTAGTGTAACAGGGACCCAAGAGACCCAGTACTTC	CASSVTGTQETQYF
TRBJ2-2	TRBD1	.	TRBV19	TGTGCCAGCCGGGACAGGGAGAACACCGGGGAGCTGTTTTTT	CASRDRENTGELFF
TRBJ2-3	TRBD2	.	TRBV28	TGTGCCAGCAGTTTAGTTTGGGGCGGGCTAGCGGGAGGGACAGATACGCAGTATTTT	CASSLVWGGLAGGTDTQYF
TRBJ2-2	TRBD2	.	TRBV12-5	TGTGCTAGTGGATCTGGACTAGCGGGAGGGGAGCTGTTTTTT	CASGSGLAGGELFF
TRBJ1-2	.	.	TRBV11-2	TGTGCCAGCAGCTTGGAGGTCGGTCCCTATGGCTACACCTTC	CASSLEVGPYGYTF
TRBJ2-7	.	.	TRBV5-4	TGTGCCAGCAGCTACGGCGACTCCTACGAGCAGTACTTC	CASSYGDSYEQYF
TRBJ2-3	.	once	TRBV18	TGTGCCAGCTCACAACGGACAGAATCAGATACGCAGTATTTT	CASSQRTESDTQYF
TRBJ2-3	TRBD1	.	TRBV10-3	TGTGCCATCAGTCGACAGGGGGGGATAGCAGATACGCAGTATTTT	CAISRQGGIADTQYF
TRBJ1-5	.	few	TRBV15	TGTGCCACCAGCAGAACGGGACTTAGCAATCAGCCCCAGCATTTT	CATSRTGLSNQPQHF
TRBJ2-7	.	once	TRBV7-9	TGTGCCAGCAGCTCAGGGTGGTACGAGCAGTACTTC	CASSSGWYEQYF
TRBJ2-3	.	.	TRBV20-1	TGCAGTGCCTCCGAGCACTATACGCAGTATTTT	CSASEHYTQYF
TRBJ2-5	.	.	TRBV28	TGTGCCAGCAGTTACCACAACTCCCAGTACTTC	CASSYHNSQYF
TRBJ2-1	.	.	TRBV27	TGTGCCAGCAGTCACAGGGAGGGCTACAATGAGCAGTTCTTC	CASSHREGYNEQFF
TRBJ2-7	.	many	TRBV11-2	TGTGCCAGCAGCTCCTCCTGGGGGATTGAACGAGAGCAGTACTTC	CASSSSWGIEREQYF
TRBJ1-3	.	.	TRBV19	TGTGCCAGTAGCACCGGACAGCCCTTGAGCTCTGGAAACACCATATATTTT	CASSTGQPLSSGNTIYF
TRBJ2-1	TRBD2	.	TRBV11-2	TGTGCCAGCAGCTACCAGCGGACTAGCGGTCGTTACAATGAGCAGTTCTTC	CASSYQRTSGRYNEQFF
TRBJ1-1	.	.	TRBV12-5	TGTGCTAGTGGTTTGCCGCAGGTTTGGGGCAATAGAGAACCGAACACTGAAGCTTTCTTT	CASGLPQVWGNREPNTEAFF
TRBJ1-1	.	.	TRBV27	TGTGCCAGCAGGGACATGAACACTGAAGCTTTCTTT	CASRDMNTEAFF
TRBJ2-1	TRBD1	.	TRBV7-8	TGTGCCAGCACTGGGACAGGGCATGAGCAGTTCTTC	CASTGTGHEQFF
TRBJ2-3	TRBD2	.	TRBV11-2	TGTGCCAGCAGCTTAGGTTTCGCTAGCGGGACTAGCACAGATACGCAGTATTTT	CASSLGFASGTSTDTQYF
TRBJ2-5	.	.	TRBV29-1	TGCAGCGTTGAAGGAGTACAAGAGACCCAGTACTTC	CSVEGVQETQYF
TRBJ2-5	TRBD1	.	TRBV5-1	TGCGCCAGCAGCGCGGGACAGGGCTCCAGGTACCAAGAGACCCAGTACTTC	CASSAGQGSRYQETQYF
TRBJ1-1	.	once	TRBV25-1	TGTGCCAGCAGTGAATTGGCAGGGGTGGTAGCTGAAGCTTTCTTT	CASSELAGVVAEAFF
TRBJ1-2	.	.	TRBV30	TGTGCCTGGAGTGGACATACTGGAGACTATGGCTACACCTTC	CAWSGHTGDYGYTF
TRBJ2-3	.	.	TRBV28	TGTGCCAGCAACGGGGAAACAGATACGCAGTATTTT	CASNGETDTQYF
TRBJ2-7	.	.	TRBV5-6	TGTGCCAGCAGCTTGAGCTTCACAGATACCTACGAGCAGTACTTC	CASSLSFTDTYEQYF
TRBJ2-7	TRBD1	.	TRBV5-1	TGCGCCAGCAGCCCGGACAGGGCCTACGAGCAGTACTTC	CASSPDRAYEQYF
TRBJ2-1	.	.	TRBV19	TGTGCCAGTAGTACGAACGCGGGACTCCACAATGAGCAGTTCTTC	CASSTNAGLHNEQFF
TRBJ1-2	TRBD1	once	TRBV4-1	TGCGCCAGCAGCCAAGATCCGGGACAGGAGCTTCGAGGAGGCTACACCTTC	CASSQDPGQELRGGYTF
TRBJ2-7	.	.	TRBV6-5	TGTGCCAGCAGCCTCACCAAGGGGGGCTACGAGCAGTACTTC	CASSLTKGGYEQYF
TRBJ2-5	TRBD2	.	TRBV4-1	TGCGCCAGCAGCCAAGGGGAACTAGCGGGAGCAGAGACCCAGTACTTC	CASSQGELAGAETQYF
TRBJ2-1	.	.	TRBV5-1	TGCGCCAGCAGCCGGGACACGCTCTCCTACAATGAGCAGTTCTTC	CASSRDTLSYNEQFF
TRBJ2-1	TRBD2	.	TRBV27	TGTGCCAGCAGCCCTACCCGGCTAGCGGGATCGGGTGAGCAGTTCTTC	CASSPTRLAGSGEQFF
TRBJ1-1	.	once	TRBV13	TGTGCCAGCAGCCCCGTGGCGGAGGTCACTGAAGCTTTCTTT	CASSPVAEVTEAFF
TRBJ2-2	.	.	TRBV28	TGTGCCAGCGGTGAGGGAGGCACCGGGGAGCTGTTTTTT	CASGEGGTGELFF
TRBJ2-1	.	.	TRBV4-1	TGCGCCAGCAGCCGCCATAGCTCTGAGCAGTTCTTC	CASSRHSSEQFF
TRBJ2-7	.	.	TRBV11-2	TGTGCCAGCACGGCCAGCTACGAGCAGTACTTC	CASTASYEQYF
TRBJ2-7	.	.	TRBV29-1	TGCAGCGTTACGGGACACTACTACGAGCAGTACTTC	CSVTGHYYEQYF
TRBJ2-7	TRBD1	.	TRBV28	TGTGCCAGCATTCCGAGGACAGGGGCCTTCTCCGAGCAGTACTTC	CASIPRTGAFSEQYF
TRBJ1-1	.	.	TRBV11-2	TGTGCCAGCAGCTTAGTTCCCATATCAGCTGAAGCTTTCTTT	CASSLVPISAEAFF
TRBJ1-1	.	.	TRBV5-1	TGCGCCAGCAGCCCCACGACAGGCATGAACACTGAAGCTTTCTTT	CASSPTTGMNTEAFF
TRBJ2-7	.	.	TRBV27	TGTGCCAGCAGTCCGCGACAGGGTAGCGGCGAGCAGTACTTC	CASSPRQGSGEQYF
TRBJ2-1	.	many	TRBV4-1	TGCGCCAGCAGCCAGACCGCTACACCTAGCTCCTACAATGAGCAGTTCTTC	CASSQTATPSSYNEQFF
TRBJ2-5	.	many	TRBV28	TGTGCCAGCACCCCTCCAAACAGGGCGCCGGAGACCCAGTACTTC	CASTPPNRAPETQYF
TRBJ1-4	.	.	TRBV30	TGTGCCTGGAGTAGGCAGGAAGAAAAACTGTTTTTT	CAWSRQEEKLFF